The next 27 T cell receptor beta chains were all read from a single sample in a study of T cell repertoires in cytomegalovirus infection. TCRdb re-called the reads through MiXCR, storing one row per CDR3 protein. The repertoire holds about 360,000 distinct CDR3 sequences, with approximately 18% as singletons. Specimen: PBMCs. The receptors here all came from a human donor in good health (CMV status not recorded). Some clones in this sample may be carry-over from other donors' samples.

CDR3 DNA sequence: TGTGCCAGTAGTCCCGCGCCACTTGAAGCTTTCTTT. This translates into CASSPAPLEAFF. This chain joins TRBV19 and TRBJ1-1; D gene ambiguous. Per germline, CDR1 LNHDA and CDR2 SQIVND (reference sequence). The V and J ends lost 5 bases and 7 bases respectively, with 11 bases between them. There are 12 residues in the CDR3.

This rearrangement joins TRBV10-3 to TRBJ2-3, with TRBD2 matching 7 bases. The CDR3 has 16 residues. The germline V gene has CDR1 ENHRY and CDR2 SYGVKD. The V and J ends lost 0 bases and 1 base, in that order; junction bases with no gene match: 4. CDR3 sequence (DNA): TGTGCCATCAGTGAGTCGGGACGGGAGGGCACAGATACGCAGTATTTT. This sequence encodes CAISESGREGTDTQYF.

This clonotype was found a few times. V gene TRBV5-1 combines with J gene TRBJ2-5, with D possibly TRBD2 on 6 matching bases. Germline CDR1 is SGHRS and CDR2 is YFSETQ. The CDR3 is 15 residues long. Trimming stripped 6 bases from V and 1 base from J, with 16 bases between. The CDR3 sequence: CASKVRGGIQETQYF. The CDR3 DNA is TGCGCCAGCAAAGTGCGTGGAGGGATCCAAGAGACCCAGTACTTC.

The table lists this clonotype with a few counts. This chain uses TRBV7-9 with TRBJ2-7; 10 bases fit TRBD2. The CDR3 spans 14 residues. V shed 10 bases, J shed 2 bases, and the junction held 8 bases outside the gene matches. Germline-derived CDR1 and CDR2 are SEHNR and FQNEAQ (reference sequence). Here the CDR3 reads CAIGLAGVPYEQYF. The CDR3 DNA is TGTGCCATCGGGCTAGCGGGAGTCCCCTACGAGCAGTACTTC.

This chain links TRBV12-3 or TRBV12-4 with TRBJ2-7; 7 nucleotides align to TRBD1. The V and J ends lost 6 bases and 2 bases, in that order; junction bases with no gene match: 7. The CDR3 sequence is 14 residues long. The CDR3 spells CASSGTAPTYEQYF. CDR3 bases: TGTGCCAGCAGCGGGACAGCACCTACCTACGAGCAGTACTTC.

This clonotype turned up a few times. This chain links TRBV6-2 or TRBV6-3 with TRBJ2-2, with 10 bases aligning to TRBD2. The CDR3 spans 17 residues. Germline V gene lookup returns CDR1 MNHEY and CDR2 SVGEGT. V dropped 5 bases and J dropped 5; count of bases not matched to a gene: 11. CDR3 sequence reads: CASSRPVAGGGTGELFF. In DNA, the CDR3 is TGTGCCAGCAGTAGGCCGGTAGCGGGAGGAGGAACCGGGGAGCTGTTTTTT.

This clonotype was recorded at least ten times. The chain has TRBV19 and TRBJ2-1; 7 nucleotides align to TRBD2. J was trimmed by 2 bases and V by 3 bases; bases with no gene match: 31. The germline gives CDR1 LNHDA, CDR2 SQIVND (reference sequence). CDR3 length equals 24 residues. CDR3 nucleotide sequence: TGTGCCAGTAGTATGGGTCCACTCCCATCCTTTCCCTTCCAAGCGGGAAACCCCTACAATGAGCAGTTCTTC. This gives the protein CASSMGPLPSFPFQAGNPYNEQFF.

The rearrangement links TRBV12-3 or TRBV12-4 to TRBJ1-5; D gene ambiguous. The CDR3 loop spans 11 amino acids. Trimming took off 6 bases at V and 11 bases at J, with 11 bases between the two ends. The CDR3 bases are TGTGCCAGCAGCCTAGGAGGGACCCAGCATTTT. It encodes CASSLGGTQHF.

This clonotype was counted once. This chain connects TRBV20-1 to TRBJ2-5; 7 bases agree with TRBD2. The V gene end was trimmed by 1 base and the J gene end by 2 bases; junction bases not matched to a gene: 7. Germline loops: CDR1 DFQATT, CDR2 SNEGSKA (reference sequence). The length of the CDR3 is 15 residues. This CDR3 reads CSARVSGDLQETQYF. Written as DNA, the CDR3 is TGCAGTGCTAGAGTCAGCGGGGACCTACAAGAGACCCAGTACTTC.

This clonotype was found many times. The chain joins TRBV7-2 to TRBJ2-7; D is unclear. The CDR3 sequence is 13 residues long. Trimming removed 1 base at V and 5 bases at J, with 9 bases between. CDR1 and CDR2 (germline): SGHTA, FQGNSA. Written as DNA, the CDR3 is TGTGCCAGCAGCTTAGTCGGATACGACGAGCAGTACTTC. Translated: CASSLVGYDEQYF.

At least ten counts were recorded for this clonotype. The chain carries TRBV5-5 and TRBJ2-3; maybe TRBD1 (7 bases). Germline V gives CDR1 SGHKS, CDR2 YYEKEE (reference sequence). Trimming shortened V by 8 bases and J by 4 bases, and 17 bases separated the two germline ends. The CDR3 contains 14 residues. The CDR3 DNA is TGTGCCAGTGCGGCGGGACAGAGATCAGATACGCAGTATTTT. It is translated as CASAAGQRSDTQYF.

This sequence joins TRBV20-1 and TRBJ1-1, with D possibly matching TRBD1 (5 bases). V was pared by 3 bases and J by 0 bases, with 8 bases between. Germline-derived CDR1 and CDR2 are DFQATT and SNEGSKA (reference sequence). This CDR3 contains 13 residues. The CDR3 loop reads CSASRGVNTEAFF. DNA for the CDR3: TGCAGTGCTAGTAGAGGGGTGAACACTGAAGCTTTCTTT.

The genes are TRBV5-4 and TRBJ1-6, with 9 bases lining up with TRBD1. Trimming took 0 bases from V and 9 from J; bases not matched to a gene: 4. The CDR3 spans 15 residues. Germline values: CDR1 SGHNT, CDR2 YYREEE (reference sequence). The CDR3 nucleotides are TGTGCCAGCAGCTTGGGGACAGGGGAAGGTTCACCCCTCCACTTT. Translation: CASSLGTGEGSPLHF.

The rearrangement uses TRBV12-3 or TRBV12-4 and TRBJ2-2, with D possibly being TRBD1 or TRBD2 (5 bases each). The CDR3 runs to 14 residues. The V and J ends lost 6 bases and 5 bases respectively, with 13 bases between them. CDR3 sequence (DNA): TGTGCCAGCAGCGGGGACCACCCTACCGGGGAGCTGTTTTTT. It yields the protein CASSGDHPTGELFF.

This clonotype was recorded once. The chain joins TRBV29-1 to TRBJ1-4; maybe TRBD1 (5 bases). From germline, CDR1 is SQVTM and CDR2 ANQGSEA. V lost 7 bases and J lost 0, with 15 bases in between. This CDR3 comprises 15 residues. CDR3: CSAQGAGATNEKLFF. The CDR3 region has the DNA TGCAGCGCTCAAGGGGCCGGGGCAACTAATGAAAAACTGTTTTTT.

The rearrangement joins TRBV20-1 to TRBJ1-1; D gene unclear. Trimming pared 3 bases from V and 0 bases from J, leaving 8 bases between. Germline loops: CDR1 DFQATT, CDR2 SNEGSKA (reference sequence). The length of the CDR3 is 13 residues. The CDR3 bases are TGCAGTGCTAGTGGCCAGCTGAACACTGAAGCTTTCTTT. Amino acids: CSASGQLNTEAFF.

This clonotype was observed a few times. This chain links TRBV11-3 with TRBJ1-1; 10 bases are a match to TRBD1. The CDR3 covers 14 residues. The J segment lost 5 bases and the V segment lost 5 bases, leaving 5 bases of the junction unmatched. CDR1 is SGHNT, CDR2 YENEEA, per germline. Written as DNA, the CDR3 is TGTGCCAGCAGCGCACGACAGGGGGCTACTGAAGCTTTCTTT. Encoded protein: CASSARQGATEAFF. Full variable domain (remainder filled in from reference TRBV11-3 and TRBJ1-1): EAGVVQSPRYKIIEKKQPVAFWCNPISGHNTLYWYLQNLGQGPELLIRYENEEAVDDSQLPKDRFSAERLKGVDSTLKIQPAELGDSAVYLCASSARQGATEAFFGQGTRLTVV.

This clonotype was detected ten times or more. The chain carries TRBV7-6 and TRBJ1-5; no definite D call. The V end was cut by 5 bases, the J end by 5 bases, with 10 bases between. CDR3 size: 13 residues. Germline lookup yields CDR1 SGHVS and CDR2 FNYEAQ. This CDR3 reads CASSEDRDQPQHF. The CDR3, as DNA: TGTGCCAGCAGCGAGGACCGCGATCAGCCCCAGCATTTT.

This clonotype was detected many times. This sequence joins TRBV7-9 and TRBJ1-1; D is uncertain. In germline, CDR1 is SEHNR, CDR2 FQNEAQ (reference sequence). The CDR3 runs 16 residues. V gave up 2 bases and J gave up 5 bases, with 18 bases separating them. As DNA, the CDR3 is TGTGCCAGCAGCTTAATCGTTCGGCAGGCGGGGACTGAAGCTTTCTTT. Its protein product is CASSLIVRQAGTEAFF.

This clonotype has a count of ten or more. The chain employs TRBV7-2 and TRBJ1-1; TRBD1 is a possible D gene (5 bases). Germline CDR1 SGHTA, CDR2 FQGNSA. This CDR3 comprises 14 residues. The germline V and J ends were trimmed by 5 bases and 1 base, with 11 bases remaining between them. The CDR3 DNA is TGTGCCAGCAGCGCCCAGACAGAGAACACTGAAGCTTTCTTT. It encodes CASSAQTENTEAFF.

This clonotype was seen ten or more times. The CDR3 DNA sequence: TGTGCCAGCAGCTTATGGGGACTAGCGGTAAACAATGAGCAGTTCTTC. It codes for CASSLWGLAVNNEQFF. The rearrangement links TRBV7-8 to TRBJ2-1; 11 nucleotides agree with TRBD2. Trimming removed 2 bases from V and 5 bases from J; junction bases left unmatched: 5. Germline-derived CDR1 and CDR2 are SGHVS and FQNEAQ. CDR3 length: 16 amino acids. The complete variable domain, with remaining parts taken from reference TRBV7-8 and TRBJ2-1, reads GAGVSQSPRYKVAKRGQDVALRCDPISGHVSLFWYQQALGQGPEFLTYFQNEAQLDKSGLPSDRFFAERPEGSVSTLKIQRTQQEDSAVYLCASSLWGLAVNNEQFFGPGTRLTVL.

The J gene is TRBJ2-3, the V gene TRBV20-1, with a weak D call TRBD1 (6 bases). The germline CDR1 and CDR2 sequences are DFQATT and SNEGSKA (reference sequence). Trimming pared 5 bases from V and 3 bases from J, leaving 9 bases between. CDR3 length equals 12 residues. CDR3 bases: TGCAGTGCTGGGGGCGGGACAGATACGCAGTATTTT. This codes for CSAGGGTDTQYF.

This chain uses TRBV28 with TRBJ2-1, with D perhaps TRBD2 (5 bases). The length of the CDR3 is 16 residues. Looked up from germline, CDR1 is MDHEN and CDR2 is SYDVKM. Between the trimmed V and J ends, which lost 3 bases and 4 bases, there was a span of 16 bases. The CDR3 DNA sequence: TGTGCCAGCAGTTTGGAGAGCGGTCTTCGGTACAATGAGCAGTTCTTC. This translates into CASSLESGLRYNEQFF.

The chain carries TRBV27 and TRBJ2-3; 8 nucleotides agree with TRBD1. Germline assignment: CDR1 MNHEY and CDR2 SMNVEV (reference sequence). CDR3 length: 12 residues. Unmatched junction bases numbered 8, after V lost 6 bases and J lost 12 bases. CDR3 protein: CASSPIGQGQYF. The CDR3 DNA is TGTGCCAGCAGCCCTATAGGACAGGGACAGTATTTT.

This clonotype was counted a few times. This rearrangement joins TRBV29-1 to TRBJ2-3; D is tentatively TRBD1 or TRBD2 (6 bases each). The germline V gene encodes CDR1 SQVTM and CDR2 ANQGSEA. CDR3 size: 12 residues. Trimming left V 0 bases short and J 9 bases short, with 10 bases between. The DNA of the CDR3 is TGCAGCGTTGAAGAGGGGGGCTACACGCAGTATTTT. Translating it yields CSVEEGGYTQYF.

There are a few counts of this clonotype. The chain uses TRBV10-3 and TRBJ2-7; 11 bases fit TRBD2. Per germline, CDR1 ENHRY and CDR2 SYGVKD. After removal of 6 bases from V and 5 bases from J, the junction contained 9 bases not matched to a gene. CDR3 length equals 15 residues. This chain's CDR3 is CAIRDQTSGNNEQYF. The CDR3 nucleotides read TGTGCCATCAGGGATCAGACTAGCGGGAACAACGAGCAGTACTTC.

Many counts were recorded for this clonotype. V is TRBV28 and J is TRBJ2-7, with 13 bases aligning to TRBD2. There are 13 residues in the CDR3. Germline V gene data show CDR1 as MDHEN and CDR2 as SYDVKM. The V and J ends lost 10 bases and 6 bases, in that order; junction bases with no gene match: 6. In nucleotides, the CDR3 is TGTGCCACTCGGACTAGCGGGAGCCGCGAGCAGTACTTC. Its translation is CATRTSGSREQYF.